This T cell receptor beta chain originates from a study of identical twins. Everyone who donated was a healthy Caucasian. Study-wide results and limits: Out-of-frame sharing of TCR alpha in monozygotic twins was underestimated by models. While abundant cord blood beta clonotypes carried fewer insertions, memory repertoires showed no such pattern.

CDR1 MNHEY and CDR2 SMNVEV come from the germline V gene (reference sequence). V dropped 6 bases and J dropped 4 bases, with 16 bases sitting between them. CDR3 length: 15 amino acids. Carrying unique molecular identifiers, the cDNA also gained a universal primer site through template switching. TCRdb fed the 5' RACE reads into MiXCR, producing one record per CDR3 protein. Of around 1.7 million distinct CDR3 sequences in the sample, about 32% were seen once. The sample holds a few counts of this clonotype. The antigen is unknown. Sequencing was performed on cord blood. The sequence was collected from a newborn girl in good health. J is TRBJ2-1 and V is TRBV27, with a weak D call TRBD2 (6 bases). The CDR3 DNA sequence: TGTGCCAGCAGCGTGGGACTGCCTGGATACAATGAGCAGTTCTTC. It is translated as CASSVGLPGYNEQFF.